What follows is one TCR beta chain and its context. Its antigen remains unknown. This CDR3 is built from 12 residues. Deletions cut 5 bases from V and 2 bases from J, with 6 bases between. CDR1 and CDR2 from the germline V gene are SGHTA and FQGNSA. Survey-level immunoSEQ v3.0 assays were run. Some clones are missing from TCRdb's copy, which holds only in-frame ones; the method was immunoSEQ multiplex PCR. This table has 30,000 to 40,000 clones, around 97% appearing once. The entry originates in a study of long-term antiretroviral therapy in people with HIV. Findings and limits, study-wide: CDR3 length ranges were narrower in HIV repertoires than in controls.

The genes are TRBV7-2 and TRBJ2-5, with D unclear. Sequenced material: unsorted PBMCs, taken 6.9 years after starting antiretroviral therapy. The sequence was obtained from a man aged 25-45 years with HIV. CDR3 DNA: TGTGCCAGCAGCGCTACGCAAGAGACCCAGTACTTC. Its translation: CASSATQETQYF.